The 24 T cell receptor beta chains below were found in one sample sequenced in a study of human T cells and chemical hapten exposure (dated by TCRdb to about 2021). Library method: RACE. These reads were obtained on a NextSeq 500. TCRdb ran its own pipeline on the public reads, namely fastp trimming at Q25 and MiXCR clone calling, and kept in-frame beta chains. A single entry per CDR3 protein holds the most common genes and DNA from its merged rows. The sample includes tens of thousands of distinct CDR3 sequences, with around 12% observed a single time. The top ten hold 2% to 2.5% of the sample. In the paper's terms, the time point label means: patch test 3, about 24 weeks after DPC sensitization. This sample's treatment or condition label indicates: therapeutic diphenylcyclopropenone sensitization with weekly scalp DPC. The sample was whole blood, taken in connection with sensitization to the hapten diphenylcyclopropenone (DPC). The receptors originated from a man aged 30 to 39 with alopecia areata. Some clones in this sample may be carry-over from other donors' samples.

This rearrangement joins TRBV9 to TRBJ1-2; D gene unclear. CDR1 is SGDLS, CDR2 YYNGEE, per germline. With 6 bases removed from V and 5 bases from J, the gap between germline ends came to 8 bases. CDR3 length: 11 amino acids. The CDR3 DNA reads as TGTGCCAGCAAGCGGGGTTATGGCTACACCTTC. Translating gives CASKRGYGYTF.

In this sample, this clonotype turned up many times. V is TRBV20-1 and J is TRBJ1-5; possibly TRBD1 for D (5 bases). Germline loops: CDR1 DFQATT, CDR2 SNEGSKA (reference sequence). Deletions cut 5 bases from V and 4 bases from J, with 18 bases between. The CDR3 extends over 15 amino acids. As DNA, the CDR3 is TGCAGTGCTTTCATCAGTGGGCAGGGAAATCAGCCCCAGCATTTT. This translates into CSAFISGQGNQPQHF.

Ten or more counts support this clonotype. This chain connects TRBV5-6 to TRBJ1-5, with TRBD1 identical over 7 bases. Germline trimming cut 1 base from V and 4 bases from J; bases unmatched to any gene: 11. The CDR3 spans 17 residues. Germline lookup yields CDR1 SGHDT and CDR2 YYEEEE. The CDR3 protein is CASSLTRDRQSNQPQHF. The DNA of the CDR3 is TGTGCCAGCAGCTTGACCCGGGACAGACAATCTAATCAGCCCCAGCATTTT.

This clonotype has more than one count but fewer than ten. This chain joins TRBV6-6 and TRBJ1-2; 9 nucleotides line up with TRBD1. V gave up 5 bases and J gave up 4 bases; unmatched junction bases: 5. From germline, CDR1 is MNHNY and CDR2 SVGAGI (reference sequence). The CDR3 loop spans 14 amino acids. The CDR3 DNA follows: TGTGCCAGCAGTCCATGGGACAGGGTCTATGGCTACACCTTC. Its translation: CASSPWDRVYGYTF.

This clonotype was seen at least ten times. The chain couples TRBV3-1 to TRBJ1-1, with a weak D call TRBD1 (5 bases). The CDR3 runs 14 residues. Germline V gene data show CDR1 as LGHDT and CDR2 as YNNKEL (reference sequence). Trimming took off 7 bases at V and 7 bases at J, with 19 bases between the two ends. For the CDR3, the DNA is TGTGCCAGCACGGCCCCGGCAGGGTCTAGTGAAGCTTTCTTT. Its protein product is CASTAPAGSSEAFF.

A few counts support this clonotype. The gene calls are TRBV5-8 and TRBJ2-3, with TRBD1 as a possible D gene (6 bases). The CDR3 covers 19 residues. The germline V gene encodes CDR1 SGHTS and CDR2 YDEGEE. Trimming cost V 2 bases and J 0 bases, with 22 bases left between them. CDR3 bases: TGTGCCAGCAGCTTTGGGGGACAAGGGCTCGACCTAAGCACAGATACGCAGTATTTT. It yields the protein CASSFGGQGLDLSTDTQYF.

The genes are TRBV6-2 or TRBV6-3 and TRBJ1-5, with D unclear. Germline V gene lookup returns CDR1 MNHEY and CDR2 SVGEGT. With 8 bases removed from V and 3 bases from J, the gap between germline ends came to 14 bases. This CDR3 contains 14 residues. This chain's CDR3 is CASCHDGDNQPQHF. The CDR3 region has the DNA TGTGCCAGCTGCCATGACGGGGACAATCAGCCCCAGCATTTT.

The CDR3 DNA reads TGTGCCAGCAGCTTAAGCGGGGGTTACCCCAATGAGCAGTTCTTC. Translation gives CASSLSGGYPNEQFF. The rearrangement links TRBV7-2 to TRBJ2-1; 8 positions match TRBD2. The germline CDR1 and CDR2 sequences are SGHTA and FQGNSA. Trimming removed 2 bases from V and 6 bases from J; junction bases left unmatched: 6. The CDR3 has 15 amino acids.

This clonotype was counted many times. The chain joins TRBV7-9 to TRBJ1-1, with 7 positions matching TRBD1. V gave up 5 bases and J gave up 5 bases; unmatched junction bases: 8. The germline CDR1 and CDR2 sequences are SEHNR and FQNEAQ (reference sequence). The CDR3 extends over 14 amino acids. In DNA form, the CDR3 reads TGTGCCAGCAGCGGGGGGACAGAACTTACTGAAGCTTTCTTT. Its translation is CASSGGTELTEAFF.

This clonotype was detected ten times or more. The chain uses TRBV6-6 and TRBJ1-1; a weak D match, TRBD1 (6 bases). V shed 5 bases and J shed 1 base, with 11 bases lying between them. The CDR3 spans 14 residues. Germline values: CDR1 MNHNY, CDR2 SVGAGI (reference sequence). In DNA form, the CDR3 reads TGTGCCAGCAGTATCAGGGGAGGGAACACTGAAGCTTTCTTT. Translating gives CASSIRGGNTEAFF.

A few counts support this clonotype. V and J are TRBV4-1 and TRBJ1-4; D unclear. Germline assignment: CDR1 MGHRA and CDR2 YSYEKL. V lost 1 base and J 0 bases, leaving 9 bases between the germline ends. This CDR3 region has 16 residues. The CDR3 loop is CASSQVEIATNEKLFF. CDR3 nucleotides: TGCGCCAGCAGCCAAGTTGAGATTGCAACTAATGAAAAACTGTTTTTT.

In this sample, this clonotype turned up many times. The J gene is TRBJ1-2, the V gene TRBV5-6, with D perhaps TRBD1 (6 bases). Germline V gene lookup returns CDR1 SGHDT and CDR2 YYEEEE. This CDR3 has 13 amino acids. Trimming took off 2 bases at V and 2 bases at J, with 7 bases between the two ends. CDR3 protein: CASSFQGNYGYTF. The CDR3 region has the DNA TGTGCCAGCAGCTTCCAGGGGAACTATGGCTACACCTTC.

The sample holds a few counts of this clonotype. The V gene is TRBV7-3, the J gene TRBJ2-1; 10 nucleotides align to TRBD2. Germline V CDR1 and CDR2: SGHTA, FQGTGA. The CDR3 totals 16 residues. V shed 0 bases, J shed 4 bases, and the junction held 3 bases outside the gene matches. DNA of the CDR3: TGTGCCAGCAGCTTAACCCCTAGCGGGGGATACAATGAGCAGTTCTTC. Translated: CASSLTPSGGYNEQFF.

This clonotype was seen ten or more times. This rearrangement joins TRBV5-4 to TRBJ2-3, with 7 bases matching TRBD2. Germline CDR1 and CDR2: SGHNT and YYREEE (reference sequence). V was clipped by 9 bases and J by 2 bases; unmatched bases: 6. This CDR3 has 13 residues. This CDR3 is CATRTRATDTQYF. CDR3 bases: TGTGCCACCAGGACTAGGGCCACAGATACGCAGTATTTT.

This clonotype has a count of ten or more. Since the CDR3 does not end with the conserved phenylalanine or tryptophan, this likely comes from a read error. The chain carries TRBV15 and TRBJ2-1; D possibly corresponds to TRBD1 (6 bases). The V end was cut by 5 bases, the J end by 0 bases, with 20 bases between. The CDR3 covers 18 residues. CDR1 is LNHNV and CDR2 is YYDKDF in the germline V gene (reference sequence). The chain's CDR3 is CATSPMGDTLSSYNEQFS. Written as DNA, the CDR3 is TGTGCCACCAGCCCTATGGGGGACACCCTAAGCTCCTACAATGAGCAGTTCTCC.

The V and J genes are TRBV7-2 and TRBJ1-5; possibly TRBD1 for D (5 bases). The germline V gene has CDR1 SGHTA and CDR2 FQGNSA. The CDR3 sequence is 15 residues long. V lost 1 base and J 5 bases, leaving 12 bases between the germline ends. Written as DNA, the CDR3 is TGTGCCAGCAGCTTAGAACCGAGGGGACATCAGCCCCAGCATTTT. Encoded protein: CASSLEPRGHQPQHF. The full variable domain, rest sourced from reference TRBV7-2 and TRBJ1-5, is GAGVSQSPSNKVTEKGKDVELRCDPISGHTALYWYRQSLGQGLEFLIYFQGNSAPDKSGLPSDRFSAERTGGSVSTLTIQRTQQEDSAVYLCASSLEPRGHQPQHFGDGTRLSIL.

The chain links TRBV20-1 to TRBJ2-3, with D tentatively TRBD2 (6 bases). V lost 5 bases, J lost 0 bases, and 12 bases lay in between. The germline V gene encodes CDR1 DFQATT and CDR2 SNEGSKA (reference sequence). CDR3 length equals 14 residues. The DNA for the CDR3 is TGCAGTGCTGTTGGGGGGATCAGCACAGATACGCAGTATTTT. Its translation: CSAVGGISTDTQYF.

This clonotype has a handful of counts. The chain is built from TRBV29-1 and TRBJ2-7; D call uncertain. The CDR3 is made up of 14 amino acids. V was pared by 6 bases and J by 1 base, with 16 bases between. Germline V gene data show CDR1 as SQVTM and CDR2 as ANQGSEA. This CDR3 reads CSVGLPGTSYEQYF. The CDR3 region has the DNA TGCAGCGTCGGGCTACCCGGCACGTCCTACGAGCAGTACTTC.

In its sample, this clonotype was seen many times. This chain links TRBV6-5 with TRBJ2-2; 10 nucleotides align to TRBD1. V was pared by 8 bases and J by 6 bases, with 3 bases of the junction left unmatched. The CDR3 is 13 residues long. Germline loops: CDR1 MNHEY, CDR2 SVGAGI. The CDR3 DNA reads as TGTGCCAGCGAGGGGACAGGGGCCGGGGAGCTGTTTTTT. It specifies CASEGTGAGELFF.

This clonotype was detected ten times or more. The J gene is TRBJ1-5, the V gene TRBV3-1; D ambiguous. Germline V gene lookup returns CDR1 LGHDT and CDR2 YNNKEL (reference sequence). CDR3 length: 13 residues. V lost 0 bases and J lost 9, with 9 bases in between. This CDR3 reads CASSQEVGRPQHF. The CDR3 region has the DNA TGTGCCAGCAGCCAAGAAGTGGGCCGGCCCCAGCATTTT. The full variable domain, completed using reference TRBV3-1 and TRBJ1-5, is DTAVSQTPKYLVTQMGNDKSIKCEQNLGHDTMYWYKQDSKKFLKIMFSYNNKELIINETVPNRFSPKSPDKAHLNLHINSLELGDSAVYFCASSQEVGRPQHFGDGTRLSIL.

The table lists this clonotype with many counts. The J gene is TRBJ1-4, the V gene TRBV10-3; tentative D call: TRBD1 (5 bases). The germline V gene encodes CDR1 ENHRY and CDR2 SYGVKD. This CDR3 has 12 residues. Between the trimmed V and J ends, which lost 11 bases and 5 bases, there was a span of 12 bases. CDR3 protein: CAAGPANEKLFF. CDR3 nucleotide sequence: TGTGCCGCGGGACCGGCGAATGAAAAACTGTTTTTT.

This clonotype has more than one count but fewer than ten. This sequence joins TRBV12-3 or TRBV12-4 and TRBJ1-1; no clear D. Trimming stripped 6 bases from V and 3 bases from J, with 11 bases between. This CDR3 is built from 13 residues. The CDR3 DNA is TGTGCCAGCAGCCGAGAGAAGTACACTGAAGCTTTCTTT. This translates into CASSREKYTEAFF.

This clonotype is a singleton in its sample. This chain joins TRBV2 and TRBJ2-1, with a possible D match to TRBD2 (6 bases). The CDR3 sequence is 16 residues long. CDR1 is SNHLY and CDR2 is FYNNEI in the germline V gene. Deletions cut 7 bases from V and 0 bases from J, with 16 bases between. The CDR3 nucleotides are TGTGCCAGCAAAGGGGACCTAGCGAGCTCCTACAATGAGCAGTTCTTC. This gives the protein CASKGDLASSYNEQFF.

The table lists this clonotype with many counts. The rearrangement links TRBV9 to TRBJ2-1; D is uncertain. Germline loops: CDR1 SGDLS, CDR2 YYNGEE. The CDR3 runs 17 residues. The V and J ends lost 0 bases and 0 bases respectively, with 13 bases between them. This CDR3 is CASSVVETFHSYNEQFF. The CDR3 nucleotides read TGTGCCAGCAGCGTAGTCGAAACGTTTCACTCCTACAATGAGCAGTTCTTC.